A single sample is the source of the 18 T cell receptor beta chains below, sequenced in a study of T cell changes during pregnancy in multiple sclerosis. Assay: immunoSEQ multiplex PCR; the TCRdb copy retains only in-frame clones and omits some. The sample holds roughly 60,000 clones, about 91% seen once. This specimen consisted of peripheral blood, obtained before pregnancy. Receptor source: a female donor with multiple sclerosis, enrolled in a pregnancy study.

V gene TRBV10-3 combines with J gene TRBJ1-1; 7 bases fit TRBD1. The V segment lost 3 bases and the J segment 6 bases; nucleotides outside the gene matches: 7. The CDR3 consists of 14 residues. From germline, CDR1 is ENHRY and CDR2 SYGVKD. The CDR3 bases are TGTGCCATCAGTGACGGGGCAGGGGGAGCTGAAGCTTTCTTT. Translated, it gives CAISDGAGGAEAFF.

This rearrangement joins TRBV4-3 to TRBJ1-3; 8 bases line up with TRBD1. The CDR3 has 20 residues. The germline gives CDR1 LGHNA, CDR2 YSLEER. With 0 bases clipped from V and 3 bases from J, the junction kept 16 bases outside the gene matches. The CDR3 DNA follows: TGCGCCAGCAGCCAAGATCCCGGGACAGGCCTTATAGCTTTTGGAAACACCATATATTTT. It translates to CASSQDPGTGLIAFGNTIYF.

In DNA form, the CDR3 reads TGTGCCAGCAGTTTAATTGGCAGGGGATGGGGAACGAACACTGAAGCTTTCTTT. Its protein is CASSLIGRGWGTNTEAFF. The chain recombines TRBV27 with TRBJ1-1; a weak D match, TRBD1 (6 bases). V dropped 2 bases and J dropped 1 base, with 20 bases sitting between them. Germline-derived CDR1 and CDR2 are MNHEY and SMNVEV (reference sequence). The CDR3 has 18 amino acids.

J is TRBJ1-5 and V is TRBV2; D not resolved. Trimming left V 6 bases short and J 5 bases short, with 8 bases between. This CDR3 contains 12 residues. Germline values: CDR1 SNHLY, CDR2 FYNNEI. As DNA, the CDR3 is TGTGCCAGCAGAGGAGAAGATCAGCCCCAGCATTTT. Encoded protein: CASRGEDQPQHF.

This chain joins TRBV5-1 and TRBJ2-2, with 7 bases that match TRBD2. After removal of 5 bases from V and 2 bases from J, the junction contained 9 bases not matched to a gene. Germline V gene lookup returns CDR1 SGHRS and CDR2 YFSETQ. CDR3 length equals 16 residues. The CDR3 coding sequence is TGCGCCAGCAGGATACAAGCGGGGCGAAACACCGGGGAGCTGTTTTTT. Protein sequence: CASRIQAGRNTGELFF.

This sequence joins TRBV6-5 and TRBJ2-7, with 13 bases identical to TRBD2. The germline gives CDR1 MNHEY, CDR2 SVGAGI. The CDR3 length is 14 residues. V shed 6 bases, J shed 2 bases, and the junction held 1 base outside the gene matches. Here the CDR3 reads CASRTSGGPYEQYF. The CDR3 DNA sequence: TGTGCCAGCAGGACTAGCGGGGGGCCCTACGAGCAGTACTTC.

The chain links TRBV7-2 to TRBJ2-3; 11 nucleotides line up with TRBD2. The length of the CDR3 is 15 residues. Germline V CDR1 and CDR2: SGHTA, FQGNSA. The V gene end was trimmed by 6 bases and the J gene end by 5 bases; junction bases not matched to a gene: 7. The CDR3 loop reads CASSLSGGAVDTQYF. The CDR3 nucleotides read TGTGCCAGCAGTCTTAGCGGGGGGGCGGTAGATACGCAGTATTTT.

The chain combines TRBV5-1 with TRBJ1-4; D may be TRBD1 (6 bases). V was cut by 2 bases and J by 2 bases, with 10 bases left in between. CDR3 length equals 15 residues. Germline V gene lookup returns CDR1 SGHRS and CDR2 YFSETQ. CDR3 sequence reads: CASSFGGSTNEKLFF. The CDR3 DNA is TGCGCCAGCAGCTTTGGGGGCTCTACTAATGAAAAACTGTTTTTT.

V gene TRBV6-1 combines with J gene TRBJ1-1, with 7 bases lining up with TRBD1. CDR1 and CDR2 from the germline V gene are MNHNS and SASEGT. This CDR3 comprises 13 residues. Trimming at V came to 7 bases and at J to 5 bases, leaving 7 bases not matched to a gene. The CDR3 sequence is CASNLSGGTEAFF. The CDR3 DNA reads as TGTGCCAGCAATCTATCAGGGGGGACTGAAGCTTTCTTT.

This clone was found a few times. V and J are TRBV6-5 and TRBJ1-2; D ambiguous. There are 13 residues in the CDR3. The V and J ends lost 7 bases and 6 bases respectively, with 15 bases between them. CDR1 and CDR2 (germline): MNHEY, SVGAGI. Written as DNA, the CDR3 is TGTGCCAGCATCCCCGGGTTGGGTCATGGCTACACCTTC. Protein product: CASIPGLGHGYTF.

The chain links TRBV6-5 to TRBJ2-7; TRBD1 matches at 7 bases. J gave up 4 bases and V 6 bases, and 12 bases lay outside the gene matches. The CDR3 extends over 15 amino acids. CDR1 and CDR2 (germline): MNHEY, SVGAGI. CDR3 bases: TGTGCCAGCAGCCACGACAGGGCTGGCTTATACGAGCAGTACTTC. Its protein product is CASSHDRAGLYEQYF.

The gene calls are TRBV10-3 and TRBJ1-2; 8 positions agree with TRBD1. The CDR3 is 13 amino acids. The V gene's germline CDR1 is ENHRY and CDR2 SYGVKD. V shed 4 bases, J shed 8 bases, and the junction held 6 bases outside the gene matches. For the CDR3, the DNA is TGTGCCATCAGTGGGGACAGGAGGGACGGCTACACCTTC. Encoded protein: CAISGDRRDGYTF.

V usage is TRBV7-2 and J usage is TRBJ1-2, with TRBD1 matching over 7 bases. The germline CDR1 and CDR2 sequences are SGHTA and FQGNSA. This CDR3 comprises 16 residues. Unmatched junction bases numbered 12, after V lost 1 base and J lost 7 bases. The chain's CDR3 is CASSLVLPRGVSGYTF. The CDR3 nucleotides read TGTGCCAGCAGCTTAGTGCTCCCCAGGGGGGTATCTGGCTACACCTTC. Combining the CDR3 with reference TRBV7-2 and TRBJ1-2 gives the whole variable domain GAGVSQSPSNKVTEKGKDVELRCDPISGHTALYWYRQSLGQGLEFLIYFQGNSAPDKSGLPSDRFSAERTGGSVSTLTIQRTQQEDSAVYLCASSLVLPRGVSGYTFGSGTRLTVV.

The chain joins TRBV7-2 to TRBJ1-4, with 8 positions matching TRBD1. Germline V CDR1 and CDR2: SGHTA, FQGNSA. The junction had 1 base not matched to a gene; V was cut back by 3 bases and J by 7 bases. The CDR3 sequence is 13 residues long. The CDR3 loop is CASSLGQAEKLFF. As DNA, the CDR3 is TGTGCCAGCAGCTTGGGACAGGCTGAAAAACTGTTTTTT.

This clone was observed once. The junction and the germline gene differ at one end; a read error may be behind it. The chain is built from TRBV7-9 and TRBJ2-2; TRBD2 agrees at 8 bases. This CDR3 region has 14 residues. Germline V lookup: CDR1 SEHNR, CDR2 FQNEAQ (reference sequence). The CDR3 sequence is CASHPGGNSGELFF. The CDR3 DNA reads TGTGCCAGCCACCCGGGAGGGAACTCCGGGGAGCTGTTTTTT.

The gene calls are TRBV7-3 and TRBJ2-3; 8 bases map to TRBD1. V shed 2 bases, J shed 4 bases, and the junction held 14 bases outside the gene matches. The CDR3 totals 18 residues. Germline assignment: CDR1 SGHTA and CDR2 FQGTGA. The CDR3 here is CASSLRTGSVYSPDTQYF. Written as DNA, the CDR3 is TGTGCCAGCAGCTTACGGACAGGGAGCGTGTACTCCCCAGATACGCAGTATTTT.

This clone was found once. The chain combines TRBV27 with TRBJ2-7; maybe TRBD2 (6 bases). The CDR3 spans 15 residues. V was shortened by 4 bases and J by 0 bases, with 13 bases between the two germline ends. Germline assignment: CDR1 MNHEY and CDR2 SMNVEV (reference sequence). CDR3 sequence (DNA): TGTGCCAGCAGTTACGATGCTAGCGACTCCTACGAGCAGTACTTC. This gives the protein CASSYDASDSYEQYF.

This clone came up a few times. The CDR3 nucleotides read TGTGCCGCCCGCGACGACCCCACGGACTTCTATGGCTACACCTTC. This gives the protein CAARDDPTDFYGYTF. The rearrangement joins TRBV6-5 to TRBJ1-2, with D hard to call. The CDR3 length is 15 residues. CDR1 and CDR2 from the germline V gene are MNHEY and SVGAGI. V lost 11 bases, J lost 4 bases, and 23 bases lay in between.